This note documents a single T cell receptor (beta chain) sequence. What it binds is unknown. The data were obtained in a study of Graves' ophthalmopathy and Graves' hyperthyroidism. CDR3 regions of TCR beta were amplified from RNA transcripts. HTBI primers were used in a first-round RT-PCR, which preceded a second-round multiplex PCR. TCRdb re-derived calls from the multiplex PCR reads in MiXCR, one entry per CDR3 protein. The table includes around 670,000 distinct CDR3 sequences, 40% detected once. Whole-study results and caveats: Most expanded clonotypes from thyroid (those above 0.001 frequency) were also found in blood. Ophthalmopathy and stable hyperthyroidism were discriminated by a 13-signature model, with over 85% sensitivity and 80% to 84% specificity.

Excluded: other autoimmune disease, uncontrolled infection, pregnancy or lactation. Symptoms, serum thyroxine and TRAb, thyroid ultrasound, and orbital computed tomography formed the diagnostic basis. The V and J ends lost 5 bases and 1 base respectively, with 12 bases between them. CDR1 SEHNR and CDR2 FQNEAQ come from the germline V gene (reference sequence). This CDR3 has 15 amino acids. The material sequenced was peripheral blood. V is TRBV7-9 and J is TRBJ1-5; D is unresolved. The source is an adult man with Graves' ophthalmopathy. CDR3 nucleotide sequence: TGTGCCAGCAGCCACGGGGAGGGAAGCAATCAGCCCCAGCATTTT. Its protein is CASSHGEGSNQPQHF. The complete variable domain, with remaining parts taken from reference TRBV7-9 and TRBJ1-5, reads DTGVSQNPRHKITKRGQNVTFRCDPISEHNRLYWYRQTLGQGPEFLTYFQNEAQLEKSRLLSDRFSAERPKGSFSTLEIQRTEQGDSAMYLCASSHGEGSNQPQHFGDGTRLSIL.